This is a list of T cell receptor beta chains from one sample in a study of T-cell reconstitution after alpha-beta-depleted transplantation in children. TCRdb used MiXCR to reprocess the PCR reads, holding one entry per CDR3 protein. Of under 300,000 distinct CDR3 sequences listed, 9.7% are singletons. Sequences were derived from PBMCs from the stem cell graft donor, sampled from the stem cell graft. These receptors all stem from a human donor who donated a stem cell graft to a child with SCID. CDR3s include the opening cysteine and the closing phenylalanine or tryptophan. A D gene is named only where the DNA matches it firmly. Expanded clones get a size class; other rows say once, few or many, or leave the size out.

v_call	j_call	d_call	clone_size	cdr3_aa	cdr3_nt
TRBV5-1	TRBJ2-6	-	few	CASSPVPSGANVLTF	TGCGCCAGCAGCCCCGTCCCCTCTGGGGCCAACGTCCTGACTTTC
TRBV14	TRBJ1-2	-	many	CASSQDSGFPSRGYTF	TGTGCCAGCAGCCAAGATTCAGGGTTTCCCTCGCGTGGCTACACCTTC
TRBV4-3	TRBJ2-7	TRBD2	few	CASSQDEPSGGQIYEQYF	TGCGCCAGCAGCCAAGATGAGCCCAGCGGGGGCCAAATCTACGAGCAGTACTTC
TRBV30	TRBJ2-2	-	once	CAWGGSGELFF	TGTGCCTGGGGAGGGTCCGGGGAGCTGTTTTTT
TRBV18	TRBJ2-7	-	few	CASSPFDRSYEQYF	TGTGCCAGCTCACCATTCGACAGGTCCTACGAGCAGTACTTC
TRBV6-1	TRBJ1-1	-	-	CASGGGMNTEAFF	TGTGCCAGCGGGGGGGGTATGAACACTGAAGCTTTCTTT
TRBV9	TRBJ1-6	-	many	CASSVGRSNSPLHF	TGTGCCAGCAGCGTGGGACGGTCGAATTCACCCCTCCACTTT
TRBV5-6	TRBJ2-1	-	-	CASSLGARTDNEQFF	TGTGCCAGCAGCTTGGGGGCCCGGACAGACAATGAGCAGTTCTTC
TRBV10-3	TRBJ1-2	-	-	CAIKGQSDANYGYTF	TGTGCCATCAAGGGGCAATCGGATGCTAACTATGGCTACACCTTC
TRBV12-3/TRBV12-4	TRBJ2-7	-	few	CASSSLLPSYEQYF	TGTGCCAGCAGTTCCCTACTCCCATCCTACGAGCAGTACTTC
TRBV21-1	TRBJ1-5	-	many	CASSKRPGGILCNQPQHF	TGTGCCAGCAGCAAAAGGCCGGGAGGGATATTATGTAATCAGCCCCAGCATTTT
TRBV6-1	TRBJ2-7	-	many	CASSQGVGTYEQYF	TGTGCCAGCAGCCAGGGAGTAGGTACCTACGAGCAGTACTTC
TRBV2	TRBJ1-1	-	-	CASIPDGGTEAFF	TGTGCCAGCATCCCCGACGGGGGGACTGAAGCTTTCTTT
TRBV4-1	TRBJ1-3	-	few	CASSQETESRNTIYF	TGCGCCAGCAGCCAAGAGACCGAGTCACGAAACACCATATATTTT
TRBV28	TRBJ2-1	-	-	CASSLRGTRGDEQFF	TGTGCCAGCAGTTTGAGAGGAACTCGAGGCGATGAGCAGTTCTTC
TRBV7-2	TRBJ2-7	TRBD1	many	CASSLGTGVAFDEQYF	TGTGCCAGCAGCTTAGGGACAGGGGTAGCGTTCGACGAGCAGTACTTC
TRBV5-5	TRBJ1-1	-	many	CASSPGDGGISEAFF	TGTGCCAGCAGCCCAGGTGATGGGGGTATCTCTGAAGCTTTCTTT
TRBV7-9	TRBJ1-5	TRBD1	many	CASSTGQGSNQPQHF	TGTGCCAGCAGCACCGGACAGGGTAGCAATCAGCCCCAGCATTTT
TRBV11-2	TRBJ2-7	TRBD2	-	CASSFPWGPLAGPSYEQYF	TGTGCCAGCAGCTTCCCCTGGGGACCACTAGCGGGACCTTCCTACGAGCAGTACTTC
TRBV5-5	TRBJ2-5	-	many	CASSLVGHQETQYF	TGTGCCAGCAGCTTGGTGGGCCACCAAGAGACCCAGTACTTC
TRBV7-3	TRBJ2-5	-	-	CASSLTGQGGETQYF	TGTGCCAGCAGCTTAACCGGTCAAGGGGGAGAGACCCAGTACTTC
TRBV3-1	TRBJ2-2	-	many	CASNPGTGELFF	TGTGCCAGCAACCCGGGGACCGGGGAGCTGTTTTTT
TRBV18	TRBJ1-1	-	many	CASSPRAGGTANTEAFF	TGTGCCAGCTCACCACGAGCGGGGGGCACTGCGAACACTGAAGCTTTCTTT
TRBV5-1	TRBJ1-4	-	many	CASSLEGRRNEKLFF	TGCGCCAGCAGCTTAGAAGGACGGCGTAATGAAAAACTGTTTTTT
TRBV7-2	TRBJ1-1	-	many	CASSPFDREAFF	TGTGCCAGCAGCCCCTTTGACAGAGAAGCTTTCTTT
TRBV20-1	TRBJ2-3	TRBD2	-	CSARVPTGASGGVDTQYF	TGCAGTGCTAGGGTCCCCACGGGGGCTAGCGGGGGGGTGGATACGCAGTATTTT
TRBV5-1	TRBJ2-3	-	many	CASSPDPTTSTDTQYF	TGCGCCAGCAGCCCGGACCCTACCACCAGCACAGATACGCAGTATTTT
TRBV5-1	TRBJ2-7	TRBD1	few	CASSMGQGGSEQYF	TGCGCCAGCAGCATGGGACAGGGGGGTTCCGAGCAGTACTTC
TRBV20-1	TRBJ2-3	-	many	CSASSPGTLNTDTQYF	TGCAGTGCCTCTTCGCCCGGGACTCTTAATACAGATACGCAGTATTTT
TRBV15	TRBJ1-1	-	few	CATSISTGHMNTEAFF	TGTGCCACCAGCATATCCACGGGACACATGAACACTGAAGCTTTCTTT
TRBV5-1	TRBJ2-3	TRBD2	many	CASSSSSGGLSTDTQYF	TGCGCCAGCAGCTCATCTAGCGGGGGCCTCAGCACAGATACGCAGTATTTT
TRBV11-3	TRBJ2-1	TRBD1	many	CASSFPGGGNEQFF	TGTGCCAGCAGCTTTCCAGGGGGTGGCAATGAGCAGTTCTTC
TRBV7-2	TRBJ2-7	-	many	CASSGGQHYEQYF	TGTGCCAGCAGCGGAGGACAGCACTACGAGCAGTACTTC
TRBV7-9	TRBJ2-7	-	many	CASSPTGRQYF	TGTGCCAGCAGCCCCACAGGGAGGCAGTACTTC
TRBV12-3/TRBV12-4	TRBJ2-7	-	many	CASTLRGEGAFYEQYF	TGTGCCAGCACCCTGAGAGGGGAAGGGGCTTTCTACGAGCAGTACTTC
TRBV6-4	TRBJ2-3	TRBD2	many	CASSEVVGGGPRDTQYF	TGTGCCAGCAGTGAAGTTGTCGGGGGGGGCCCGAGAGATACGCAGTATTTT
TRBV6-6	TRBJ1-2	-	many	CASSLPVYGYTF	TGTGCCAGCAGTTTACCCGTCTATGGCTACACCTTC
TRBV10-3	TRBJ1-3	-	many	CAVEGSGNTIYF	TGTGCCGTAGAGGGTTCTGGAAACACCATATATTTT
TRBV6-5	TRBJ1-3	-	many	CASSYVGRRFSGNTIYF	TGTGCCAGCAGTTACGTCGGACGGAGATTCTCTGGAAACACCATATATTTT
TRBV5-1	TRBJ2-7	-	many	CASSSGNYEQYF	TGCGCCAGCAGCTCGGGGAACTACGAGCAGTACTTC